The source of this T cell receptor beta chain is a study of cytomegalovirus exposure and HLA in healthy donors. Study in general: The Caucasian-associated ancestry cluster held about 80% of 300 to 450 genotyped donors.

Primers included in the PCR were 60 Vbeta and 13 Jbeta primers. Method: immunoSEQ multiplex PCR; TCRdb's copy keeps in-frame clones and lacks some. The repertoire holds some 180,000 clones, with roughly 84% as singletons. The CDR3 covers 14 residues. V lost 2 bases, J lost 4 bases, and 9 bases lay in between. CDR1 is MNHNY and CDR2 is SVGAGI in the germline V gene (reference sequence). Details on this clone: Its matching antigen is unknown.

The study, taken as a whole, reports: Published work reported that the classifier diagnosed cytomegalovirus status with high specificity and sensitivity. At a 0.05 false discovery rate, a later analysis found 16,951 TCR beta sequences to be associated with HLA alleles.

The gene calls are TRBV6-6 and TRBJ1-5; the D is unclear. This TCR came from a man aged 25 to 40 in good health and CMV-seropositive. The sequencing input was PBMCs. The CDR3 bases are TGTGCCAGCAGTTACGGTACAGCAAATCAGCCCCAGCATTTT. It yields the protein CASSYGTANQPQHF.